A selection of T cell receptor beta chains follows, all from one sample in a study of radiotherapy plus CTLA-4 blockade in lung cancer. Assay used: immunoSEQ multiplex PCR; TCRdb lists only in-frame clones, some missing. The sample holds around 82,000 clones; about four fifths are singletons and the top ten take 0.65% to 0.85%. Sequenced material: peripheral blood, taken from a patient treated with radiotherapy plus ipilimumab. Receptors originate from a human donor with non-small cell lung cancer who had stable disease on radiotherapy plus ipilimumab. The CDR3 runs from the conserved cysteine through the conserved F or W. A D gene is named only where the DNA matches it firmly. Size is stated for part of the rows, as once, few or many counts, or as a class when the clone is expanded.

>NA|TRBV7-3|TRBD2|TRBJ2-7
TGTGCCAGCAGCTTACACGGGGGGGCATACGAGCAGTACTTC
CASSLHGGAYEQYF
>NA|TRBV1|NA|TRBJ2-1
TGCACCAGCAGCCAAGAAACGGGCGTAATGGGGAATGAGCAGTTCTTC
CTSSQETGVMGNEQFF
>NA|TRBV18|TRBD1|TRBJ2-2
TGTGCCAGCTCACCACCTGGGACAGGGGCCGGGGAGCTGTTTTTT
CASSPPGTGAGELFF
>once|TRBV6-4|TRBD2|TRBJ2-2
TGTGCCAGCAGTGACGGGCGGGAGACCGGGGAGCTGTTTTTT
CASSDGRETGELFF
>NA|TRBV30|NA|TRBJ1-5
TGTGCCTGGAGTGTACGGATGGGCAATCAGCCCCAGCATTTT
CAWSVRMGNQPQHF
>NA|TRBV10-3|NA|TRBJ2-7
TGTGCCATCAGTGACCGCCGGGACGGCTCCTACGAGCAGTACTTC
CAISDRRDGSYEQYF
>NA|TRBV19|NA|TRBJ1-1
TGTGCCAGTATCTCGGAAGCCTATGAAGCTTTCTTT
CASISEAYEAFF
>NA|TRBV11-1|TRBD1|TRBJ2-3
TGTGCCAGCAGCATAACGGGACAGGGGGGCTCAGATACGCAGTATTTT
CASSITGQGGSDTQYF
>once|TRBV7-2|TRBD2|TRBJ2-3
TGTGCCAGCAGCCCGCAGTCCGGGGGGGCCTCAGATACGCAGTATTTT
CASSPQSGGASDTQYF
>NA|TRBV6-6|NA|TRBJ1-3
TGTGCCAGCAGTTACGTTGGAAACACCATATATTTT
CASSYVGNTIYF
>NA|TRBV7-9|TRBD1|TRBJ1-2
TGTGCCAGCAGCGTAGGGGGCGGCTATGGCTACACCTTC
CASSVGGGYGYTF
>NA|TRBV5-4|NA|TRBJ2-1
TGTGCCAGCAGCTTGGTGGGGTCTCGGGATGAGCAGTTCTTC
CASSLVGSRDEQFF
>NA|TRBV7-2|NA|TRBJ1-1
TGTGCCAGCAGCTCAGGGGTTCGGACTGAAGCTTTCTTT
CASSSGVRTEAFF
>NA|TRBV11-2|TRBD2|TRBJ2-1
TGTGCCAGCAGCCCCAGCCGGGACTATAATGAGCAGTTCTTC
CASSPSRDYNEQFF
>once|TRBV19|NA|TRBJ2-7
TGTGCCAGTAGCGTCAGCCGCTCCTACGAGCAGTACTTC
CASSVSRSYEQYF
>once|TRBV5-4|NA|TRBJ2-3
TGTGCCAGCAGCTTGAGCCGGGCGGGAGATACGCAGTATTTT
CASSLSRAGDTQYF
>NA|TRBV5-4|TRBD2|TRBJ2-2
TGTGCCAGCAGCTTAGCGGGGGGGCCGAGGACCGGGGAGCTGTTTTTT
CASSLAGGPRTGELFF
>NA|TRBV19|NA|TRBJ1-2
TGTGCCAGTAGCCCTCTCCCCATGGACGGAGCTAACTATGGCTACACCTTC
CASSPLPMDGANYGYTF
>NA|TRBV11-2|NA|TRBJ2-5
TGTGCCAGCAGCTTATACGTCACAAAAGAGACCCAGTACTTC
CASSLYVTKETQYF
>NA|TRBV19|TRBD1|TRBJ1-2
TGTGCCAGTAGTACCCGGACAGGGAACTATGGCTACACCTTC
CASSTRTGNYGYTF
>NA|TRBV25-1|NA|TRBJ2-3
TGTGCCAGCAGTGAGCAGAGCACAGATACGCAGTATTTT
CASSEQSTDTQYF
>NA|TRBV5-1|NA|TRBJ2-1
TGCGCCAGCGCCCCGAGTTTGGGAGGTCAAAATGAGCAGTTCTTC
CASAPSLGGQNEQFF